These T cell receptor beta chains were read from a single sample in a study of shared clonotypes between healthy human individuals. Clones were read by immunoSEQ multiplex PCR, and TCRdb kept only the in-frame ones, dropping some. Of about 1.1 million clones in the sample, about 72% were seen once. The sequenced sample was memory CD4+ T cells from PBMCs. Receptor source: a man aged 18 to 29 in good health. Some clones in this sample may be carry-over from other donors' samples. CDR3s include the opening cysteine and the closing phenylalanine or tryptophan. D genes are given only for firm matches. Rows may omit the clone size; those that give it use once, few, many or a size class.

j_call cdr3_length v_call clone_size d_call cdr3_nt cdr3_aa
TRBJ2-7 13 TRBV11-2 NA TRBD2 TGTGCCAGCAGCTTAGAACTAGCGGACGAGCAGTACTTC CASSLELADEQYF
TRBJ1-5 18 TRBV23-1 NA NA TGCGCCAGCAGTCAACGGGTGGCCTCCCAGGACTCCAATCAGCCCCAGCATTTT CASSQRVASQDSNQPQHF
TRBJ2-5 19 TRBV5-3 NA NA TGTGCCAGAAGCTTGGGCCAGGAGGGTGGCGGGATTTGGGGAGAGACCCAGTACTTC CARSLGQEGGGIWGETQYF
TRBJ2-3 14 TRBV5-1 many TRBD2 TGCGCCAGCGGAAGGACTAGCGGGAGAGATACGCAGTATTTT CASGRTSGRDTQYF
TRBJ2-5 14 TRBV5-1 NA NA TGCGCCAGCAGCTTGGTGGGTCCGGGGGAGACCCAGTACTTC CASSLVGPGETQYF
TRBJ2-1 15 TRBV9 NA NA TGTGCCAGCAGCCCTAGGGGACGGGAGAGCAATGAGCAGTTCTTC CASSPRGRESNEQFF
TRBJ2-7 16 TRBV28 NA NA TGTGCCAGCAGTCCCCCTCCGAGGGGTTCCAACTACGAGCAGTACTTC CASSPPPRGSNYEQYF
TRBJ2-4 15 TRBV11-2 NA NA TGTGCCAGCAGCTTCACAGGAGTTGCCAAAAACATTCAGTACTTC CASSFTGVAKNIQYF
TRBJ2-2 16 TRBV5-1 NA TRBD2 TGCGCCAGCAGCTTGAGGGCTAGCGGTTCTCGAGGGGAGCTGTTTTTT CASSLRASGSRGELFF
TRBJ1-5 16 TRBV5-1 NA NA TGCGCCAGCAGCTTGGGCGGGACTGTGAGCAATCAGCCCCAGCATTTT CASSLGGTVSNQPQHF
TRBJ2-7 16 TRBV28 once NA TGTGCCAGCAGTTTACCTCTGGGACATCAGCCATACGAGCAGTACTTC CASSLPLGHQPYEQYF
TRBJ2-7 14 TRBV4-3 NA NA TGCGCCAGCAGCCAGGGGTTTGGATCCTACGAGCAGTACTTC CASSQGFGSYEQYF